The T cell receptor (beta chain) described here comes from a study of cytomegalovirus exposure and HLA in healthy donors. Turning to this clone: Antigen specificity is unknown. Germline and junction disagree at one end, which may indicate a read error.

Points from the study as a whole: Reports indicated that the classifier achieved high specificity and sensitivity in diagnosing cytomegalovirus status. Reportedly, a later analysis found an Asian-associated ancestry cluster had fewer N-insertions than the approximately 670-donor mean. The study flagged about 150 TCR beta chains as cytomegalovirus-associated.

The CDR3 sequence is 17 residues long. Germline-derived CDR1 and CDR2 are SSHAT and FNYEAQ (reference sequence). The PCR made use of 60 Vbeta and 13 Jbeta primers. Repertoires were generated with immunoSEQ multiplex PCR, while TCRdb's copy carries only in-frame clones and drops some. The sample includes 90,000 to 150,000 clones. The sequencing input was PBMCs. This sequence originates from a man aged 18 to 30 in good health and CMV-seronegative. V gene TRBV7-7 combines with J gene TRBJ2-3; 15 positions match TRBD2. The CDR3 sequence is CASSLGGLAGGTDTQYF. The CDR3 nucleotides are TGTGCTAGCAGCTTAGGGGGACTAGCGGGGGGAACAGATACGCAGTATTTT.